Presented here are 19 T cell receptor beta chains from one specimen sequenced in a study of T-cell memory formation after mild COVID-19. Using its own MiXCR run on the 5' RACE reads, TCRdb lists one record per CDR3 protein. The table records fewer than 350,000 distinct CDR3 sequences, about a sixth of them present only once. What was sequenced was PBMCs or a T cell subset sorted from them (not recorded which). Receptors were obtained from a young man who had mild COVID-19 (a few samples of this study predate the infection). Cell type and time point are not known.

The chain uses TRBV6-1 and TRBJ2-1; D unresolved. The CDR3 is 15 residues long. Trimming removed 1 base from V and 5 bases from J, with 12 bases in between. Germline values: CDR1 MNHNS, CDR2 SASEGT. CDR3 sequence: CASSEVQHYDNEQFF. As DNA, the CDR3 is TGTGCCAGCAGTGAAGTCCAGCATTATGACAATGAGCAGTTCTTC.

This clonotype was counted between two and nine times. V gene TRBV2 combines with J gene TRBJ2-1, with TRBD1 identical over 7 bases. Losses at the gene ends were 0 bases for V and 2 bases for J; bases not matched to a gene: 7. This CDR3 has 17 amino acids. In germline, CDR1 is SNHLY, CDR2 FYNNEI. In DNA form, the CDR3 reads TGTGCCAGCAGTGAAGCAAGGGGACAGAGGGCCTACAATGAGCAGTTCTTC. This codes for CASSEARGQRAYNEQFF.

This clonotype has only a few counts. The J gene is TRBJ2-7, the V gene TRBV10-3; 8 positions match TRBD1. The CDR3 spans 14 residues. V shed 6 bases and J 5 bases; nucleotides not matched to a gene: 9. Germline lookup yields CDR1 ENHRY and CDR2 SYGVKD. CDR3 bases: TGTGCCATCAGGGACAGGGTATTTGGCCACGAGCAGTACTTC. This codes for CAIRDRVFGHEQYF.

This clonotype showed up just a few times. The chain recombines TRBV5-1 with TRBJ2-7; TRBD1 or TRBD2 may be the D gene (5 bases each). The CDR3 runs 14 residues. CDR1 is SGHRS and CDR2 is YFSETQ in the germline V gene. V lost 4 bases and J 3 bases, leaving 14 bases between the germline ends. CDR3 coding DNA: TGCGCCAGCAGCGCCGCCGGGACGTACTACGAGCAGTACTTC. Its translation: CASSAAGTYYEQYF.

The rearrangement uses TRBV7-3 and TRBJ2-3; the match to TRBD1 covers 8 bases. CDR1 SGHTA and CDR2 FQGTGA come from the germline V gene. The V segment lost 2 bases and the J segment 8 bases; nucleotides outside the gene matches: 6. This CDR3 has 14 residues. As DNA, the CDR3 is TGTGCCAGCAGCTTAGGCAGGGGGCAAGGTACGCAGTATTTT. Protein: CASSLGRGQGTQYF.

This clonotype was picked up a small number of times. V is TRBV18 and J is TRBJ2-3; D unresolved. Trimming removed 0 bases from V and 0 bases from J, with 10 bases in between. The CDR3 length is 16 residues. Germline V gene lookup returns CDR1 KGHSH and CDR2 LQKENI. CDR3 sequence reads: CASSPPRIFSTDTQYF. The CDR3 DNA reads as TGTGCCAGCTCACCACCTAGGATTTTTAGCACAGATACGCAGTATTTT.

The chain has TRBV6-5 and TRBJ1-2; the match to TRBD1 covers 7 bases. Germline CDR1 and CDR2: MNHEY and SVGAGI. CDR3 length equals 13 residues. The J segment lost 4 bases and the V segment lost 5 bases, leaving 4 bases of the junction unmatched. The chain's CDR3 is CASSLQGVYGYTF. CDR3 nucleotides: TGTGCCAGCAGTCTCCAGGGGGTCTATGGCTACACCTTC.

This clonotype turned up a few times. The DNA for the CDR3 is TGTGCCAGCAGTTCGCGGACAGTAGTTCTCGAGCAGTACTTC. It yields the protein CASSSRTVVLEQYF. The rearrangement links TRBV12-3 or TRBV12-4 to TRBJ2-7, with D maybe TRBD1 (6 bases). Trimming shortened V by 4 bases and J by 6 bases, and 16 bases separated the two germline ends. The CDR3 length is 14 residues.

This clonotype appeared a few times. CDR3 in DNA: TGTGCCAGCAGCTTGGGGACTAGTTCCTACGAGCAGTACGTC. Its translation: CASSLGTSSYEQYV. This sequence joins TRBV7-9 and TRBJ2-7, with 8 positions matching TRBD2. V dropped 3 bases and J dropped 1; count of bases not matched to a gene: 2. Germline CDR1 is SEHNR and CDR2 is FQNEAQ (reference sequence). The CDR3 is 14 amino acids.

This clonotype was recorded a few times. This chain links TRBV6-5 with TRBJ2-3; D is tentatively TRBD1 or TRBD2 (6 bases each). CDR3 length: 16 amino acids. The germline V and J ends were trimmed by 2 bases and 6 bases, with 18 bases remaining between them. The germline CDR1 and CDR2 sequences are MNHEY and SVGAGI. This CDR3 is CASSYSFGGGGDTQYF. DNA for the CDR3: TGTGCCAGCAGTTACAGCTTCGGGGGCGGTGGGGATACGCAGTATTTT.

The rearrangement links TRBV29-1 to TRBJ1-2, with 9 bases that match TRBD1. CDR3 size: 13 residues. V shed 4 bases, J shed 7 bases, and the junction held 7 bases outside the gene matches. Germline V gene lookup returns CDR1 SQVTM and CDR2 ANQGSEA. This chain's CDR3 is CSVGGQGVGGYTF. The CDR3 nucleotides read TGCAGCGTTGGGGGACAGGGTGTTGGTGGCTACACCTTC.

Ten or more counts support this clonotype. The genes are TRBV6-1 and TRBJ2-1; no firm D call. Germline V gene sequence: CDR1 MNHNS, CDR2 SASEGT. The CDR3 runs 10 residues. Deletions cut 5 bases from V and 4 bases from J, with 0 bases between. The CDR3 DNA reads TGTGCCAGCAGTTACAATGAGCAGTTCTTC. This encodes CASSYNEQFF.

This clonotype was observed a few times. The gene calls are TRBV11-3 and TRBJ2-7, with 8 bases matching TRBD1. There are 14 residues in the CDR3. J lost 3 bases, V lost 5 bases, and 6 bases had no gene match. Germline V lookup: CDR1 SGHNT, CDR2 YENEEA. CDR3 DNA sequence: TGTGCCAGCAGCCAGAGGACAGGGAGCTACGAGCAGTACTTC. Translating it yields CASSQRTGSYEQYF.

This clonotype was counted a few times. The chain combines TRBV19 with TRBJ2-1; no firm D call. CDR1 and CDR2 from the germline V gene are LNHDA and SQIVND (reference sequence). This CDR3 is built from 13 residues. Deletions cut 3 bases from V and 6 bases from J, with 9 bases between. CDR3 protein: CASSMEESNEQFF. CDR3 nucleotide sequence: TGTGCCAGTAGTATGGAAGAAAGCAATGAGCAGTTCTTC.

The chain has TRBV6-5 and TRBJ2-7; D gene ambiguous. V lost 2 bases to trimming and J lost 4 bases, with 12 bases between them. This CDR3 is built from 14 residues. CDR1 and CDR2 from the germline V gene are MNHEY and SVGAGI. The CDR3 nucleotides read TGTGCCAGCAGTTACCCACACCGACCATACGAGCAGTACTTC. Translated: CASSYPHRPYEQYF.

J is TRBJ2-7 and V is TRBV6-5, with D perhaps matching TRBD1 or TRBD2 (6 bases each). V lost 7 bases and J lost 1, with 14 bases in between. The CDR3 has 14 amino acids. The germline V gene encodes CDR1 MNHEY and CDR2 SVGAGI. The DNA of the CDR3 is TGTGCCAGCAATACCGGGGGCAGTTCCTACGAGCAGTACTTC. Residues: CASNTGGSSYEQYF.

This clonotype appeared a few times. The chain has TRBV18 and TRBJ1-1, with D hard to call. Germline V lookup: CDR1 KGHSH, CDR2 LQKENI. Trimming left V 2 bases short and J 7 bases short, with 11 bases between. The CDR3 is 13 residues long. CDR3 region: CASSPAGADEAFF. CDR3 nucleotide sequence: TGTGCCAGCTCACCAGCAGGCGCGGATGAAGCTTTCTTT.

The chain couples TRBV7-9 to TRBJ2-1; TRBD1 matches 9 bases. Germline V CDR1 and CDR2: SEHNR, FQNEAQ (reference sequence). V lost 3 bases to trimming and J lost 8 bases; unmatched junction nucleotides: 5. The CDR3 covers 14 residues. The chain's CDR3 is CASSLGTGSDEQFF. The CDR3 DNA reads TGTGCCAGCAGCTTGGGGACAGGGAGCGATGAGCAGTTCTTC.

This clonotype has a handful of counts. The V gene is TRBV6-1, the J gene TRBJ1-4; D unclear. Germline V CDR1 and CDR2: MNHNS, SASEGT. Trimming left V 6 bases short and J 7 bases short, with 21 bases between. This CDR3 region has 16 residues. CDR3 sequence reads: CASSRNSGPGSEKLFF. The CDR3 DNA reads TGTGCCAGCAGCCGCAATTCAGGCCCTGGGAGTGAAAAACTGTTTTTT.